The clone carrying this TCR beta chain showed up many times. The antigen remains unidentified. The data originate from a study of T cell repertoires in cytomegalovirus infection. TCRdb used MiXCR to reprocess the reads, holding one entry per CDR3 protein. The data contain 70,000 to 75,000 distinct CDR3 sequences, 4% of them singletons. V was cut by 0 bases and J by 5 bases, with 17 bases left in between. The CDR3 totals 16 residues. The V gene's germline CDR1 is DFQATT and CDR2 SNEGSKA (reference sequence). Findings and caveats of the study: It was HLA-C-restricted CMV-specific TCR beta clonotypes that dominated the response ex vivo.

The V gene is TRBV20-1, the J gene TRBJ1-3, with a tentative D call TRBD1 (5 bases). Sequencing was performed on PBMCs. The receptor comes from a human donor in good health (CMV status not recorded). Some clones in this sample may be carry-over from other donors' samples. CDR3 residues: CSARDRGHGLRNTIYF. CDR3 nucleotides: TGCAGTGCTAGAGATCGGGGCCACGGGTTGAGAAACACCATATATTTT.